The rows below give T cell receptor beta chains drawn from one sample of a study of T cell repertoires in cytomegalovirus infection. TCRdb recomputed calls from the reads with MiXCR, one row per CDR3 protein. The sample records roughly 630,000 distinct CDR3 sequences, roughly 26% being singletons. Input material: CD8+ T cells from PBMCs. These receptors all come from a human donor in good health (CMV status not recorded). Some clones in this sample may be carry-over from other donors' samples. Each CDR3 is given with its conserved first and last residue. A D gene is named only where the DNA matches it firmly. Clone size is shown for a subset of rows, as once, few, many or a class of expanded clone.

V: TRBV25-1
size: many
D: NA
J: TRBJ2-7
DNA: TGTGCCAGCTCTTTTGGGACACTTTCCTACGAGCAGTACTTC
CDR3: CASSFGTLSYEQYF

V: TRBV20-1
size: few
D: TRBD2
J: TRBJ2-2
DNA: TGCAGTGCTAGAGATCAATGGGTAGCGGGGGGGCTGAACACCGGGGAGCTGTTTTTT
CDR3: CSARDQWVAGGLNTGELFF

V: TRBV19
size: NA
D: TRBD1
J: TRBJ1-1
DNA: TGTGCCAGTAGTCTGGACAGGGGAGGGAACACTGAAGCTTTCTTT
CDR3: CASSLDRGGNTEAFF

V: TRBV29-1
size: NA
D: NA
J: TRBJ2-1
DNA: TGCAGCGTTGCCAGGGGCTCCTACAATGAGCAGTTCTTC
CDR3: CSVARGSYNEQFF

V: TRBV14
size: many
D: NA
J: TRBJ2-4
DNA: TGTGCCAGCAGCCAAGATCAGGGCCCGGTGAGGGACTTC
CDR3: CASSQDQGPVRDF

V: TRBV7-9
size: NA
D: TRBD1
J: TRBJ1-5
DNA: TGTGCCAGCAGCCCCGAGGGGGCGAGGCCCCAGCATTTT
CDR3: CASSPEGARPQHF

V: TRBV7-6
size: many
D: NA
J: TRBJ2-5
DNA: TGTGCCAGCAGCTTAAGGTCATCGCTCGAGACCCAGTACTTC
CDR3: CASSLRSSLETQYF

V: TRBV6-6
size: few
D: NA
J: TRBJ1-4
DNA: TGTGCCAGCAGTTACGGGGGCTGGTCTAATGAAAAACTGTTTTTT
CDR3: CASSYGGWSNEKLFF

V: TRBV5-1
size: few
D: TRBD2
J: TRBJ2-1
DNA: TGCGCCAGCAGCCCGGGACTAGGTACTGATGAGCAGTTCTTC
CDR3: CASSPGLGTDEQFF

V: TRBV6-6
size: NA
D: NA
J: TRBJ2-1
DNA: TGTGCCAGCAGTTACGGCAGGGTTCGCGATGAGCAGTTCTTC
CDR3: CASSYGRVRDEQFF

V: TRBV5-4
size: NA
D: NA
J: TRBJ2-7
DNA: TGTGCCAGCAGCGCGGGACCACGAGACTCCTACGAGCAGTACTTC
CDR3: CASSAGPRDSYEQYF

V: TRBV28
size: few
D: TRBD1
J: TRBJ2-3
DNA: TGTGCCAGCACATGGGACAGGGATCATACGCAGTATTTT
CDR3: CASTWDRDHTQYF

V: TRBV28
size: NA
D: NA
J: TRBJ2-1
DNA: TGTGCCAGCAGTGGCAGGGGCTGGGTCAATGAGCAGTTCTTC
CDR3: CASSGRGWVNEQFF

V: TRBV23-1
size: few
D: NA
J: TRBJ1-1
DNA: TGCGCCAGCAGTCAAGGTAAATACAGCCCGAACACTGAAGCTTTCTTT
CDR3: CASSQGKYSPNTEAFF

V: TRBV10-3
size: few
D: TRBD1
J: TRBJ2-7
DNA: TGTGCCATCAGTGATCTGGACAGGGGGCCACGGAGGTCCTACGAGCAGTACTTC
CDR3: CAISDLDRGPRRSYEQYF

V: TRBV7-9
size: many
D: NA
J: TRBJ1-1
DNA: TGTGCCAGCAGCGAAACAGGGTTGACTGAAGCTTTCTTT
CDR3: CASSETGLTEAFF

V: TRBV9
size: few
D: TRBD2
J: TRBJ2-1
DNA: TGTGCCAGCAGCTCAAAAGGGACTAGTTACTACAATGAGCAGTTCTTC
CDR3: CASSSKGTSYYNEQFF

V: TRBV4-2
size: NA
D: NA
J: TRBJ1-5
DNA: TGTTCCAGCAGCCCACCGGGGGGGCCCCAGCATTTT
CDR3: CSSSPPGGPQHF

V: TRBV6-4
size: many
D: TRBD2
J: TRBJ2-1
DNA: TGTGCCAGCAGTGACACTAGCGGGGGACACAATGAGCAGTTCTTC
CDR3: CASSDTSGGHNEQFF

V: TRBV6-6
size: once
D: NA
J: TRBJ2-5
DNA: TGTGCCAGCAGTTACAAGGGGGAACGGGAGACCCAGTACTTC
CDR3: CASSYKGERETQYF

V: TRBV7-9
size: many
D: NA
J: TRBJ2-5
DNA: TGTGCCAGCAGCCCCGCCGGAGTGACCCAGTACTTC
CDR3: CASSPAGVTQYF

V: TRBV6-2/TRBV6-3
size: many
D: TRBD1
J: TRBJ1-2
DNA: TGTGCCAGCACCCCCATCGGGACAGCCCTCCGGAGCACCTTC
CDR3: CASTPIGTALRSTF

V: TRBV7-8
size: few
D: TRBD1
J: TRBJ2-5
DNA: TGTGCCAGCAGCAGGACAGGGGGCGAGGAGACCCAGTACTTC
CDR3: CASSRTGGEETQYF

V: TRBV7-9
size: many
D: NA
J: TRBJ2-1
DNA: TGTGCCAGCAGCTTATTTAAGAACTACAATGAGCAGTTCTTC
CDR3: CASSLFKNYNEQFF

V: TRBV5-6
size: many
D: NA
J: TRBJ2-2
DNA: TGTGCCAGCAGCTTGTACCCACCAGCGAACACCGGGGAGCTGTTTTTT
CDR3: CASSLYPPANTGELFF

V: TRBV10-3
size: few
D: TRBD1
J: TRBJ2-5
DNA: TGTGCCATCAGTGAGTCAGACAGGGTTTTGGAGACCCAGTACTTC
CDR3: CAISESDRVLETQYF

V: TRBV6-2/TRBV6-3
size: few
D: TRBD2
J: TRBJ2-7
DNA: TGTGCCAGCAGTTATCCCGGGACTAGCGGCTACGAGCAGTACTTC
CDR3: CASSYPGTSGYEQYF

V: TRBV7-6
size: many
D: TRBD1
J: TRBJ2-7
DNA: TGTGCCAGCAGCTTAGAAGGACAGGCATTCTACGAGCAGTACTTC
CDR3: CASSLEGQAFYEQYF

V: TRBV4-3
size: NA
D: TRBD1
J: TRBJ1-6
DNA: TGCGCCAGCAGCCAAAGGGTGGACAGGTCAAATTCACCCCTCCACTTT
CDR3: CASSQRVDRSNSPLHF

V: TRBV7-2
size: few
D: NA
J: TRBJ1-5
DNA: TGTGCCAGCAGCTTAGATGGCTCGGAGAGGGTGGCCCAGCATTTT
CDR3: CASSLDGSERVAQHF

V: TRBV7-6
size: many
D: TRBD2
J: TRBJ2-1
DNA: TGTGCCAGCAGCTTAGAAAATCTAGCGGGGGGTATAAATGAGCAGTTCTTC
CDR3: CASSLENLAGGINEQFF

V: TRBV29-1
size: NA
D: NA
J: TRBJ1-2
DNA: TGCAGCGTTGAAGACCAGATGGCTAACTATGGCTACACCTTC
CDR3: CSVEDQMANYGYTF